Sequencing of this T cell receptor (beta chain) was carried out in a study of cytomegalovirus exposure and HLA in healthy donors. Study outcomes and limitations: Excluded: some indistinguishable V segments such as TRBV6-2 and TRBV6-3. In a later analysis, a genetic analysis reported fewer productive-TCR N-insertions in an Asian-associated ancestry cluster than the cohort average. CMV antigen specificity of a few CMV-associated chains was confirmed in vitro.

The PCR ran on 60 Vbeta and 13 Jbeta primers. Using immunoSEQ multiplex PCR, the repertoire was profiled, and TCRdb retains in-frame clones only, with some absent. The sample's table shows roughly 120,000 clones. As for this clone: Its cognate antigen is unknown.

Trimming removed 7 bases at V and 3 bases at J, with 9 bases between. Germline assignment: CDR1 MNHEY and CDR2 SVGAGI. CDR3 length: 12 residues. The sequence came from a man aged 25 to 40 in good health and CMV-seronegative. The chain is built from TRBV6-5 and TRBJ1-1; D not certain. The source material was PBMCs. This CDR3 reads CASKSSYTEAFF. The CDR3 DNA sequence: TGTGCCAGCAAGAGTTCCTACACTGAAGCTTTCTTT.